This T cell receptor beta chain was found in a study of control samples from healthy donors and cancer patients. Trimming left V 3 bases short and J 6 bases short, with 18 bases between. The germline V gene has CDR1 MDHEN and CDR2 SYDVKM. The CDR3 runs to 15 residues. TCRdb's table, derived via immunoSEQ multiplex PCR, lists solely in-frame clones and lacks some. The repertoire consists of 150,000 to 200,000 clones, with 85% to 90% occurring once and the leading ten covering around 1.5%. This TCR was recovered from a woman aged 45-60 years in good health. Sequenced material: blood. The chain combines TRBV28 with TRBJ2-7; D remains ambiguous. CDR3 in amino acids: CASSFPPQEKGEQYF. The CDR3 nucleotides read TGTGCCAGCAGTTTTCCTCCCCAGGAGAAAGGCGAGCAGTACTTC.